This T cell receptor beta chain derives from a study of blood T cell repertoires in COVID-19. Across the whole study: The samples span acute and convalescent COVID-19 from the United States, Italy and Spain. Sources were T cells, B-cell-depleted T cells, or PBMCs; the material itself was cDNA or gDNA.

Per the original data handling: Scientists estimated how many nucleated cells there were by amplifying reference gene primers. Only in-frame clones appear in the TCRdb table, and some are missing; sequencing was by immunoSEQ multiplex PCR. V and J calls and clone size are as listed in that table; D and trimming were resolved from the DNA. This table holds around 95,000 clones, roughly 87% found once. This clone was found once. Germline V gene sequence: CDR1 MNHGY, CDR2 SVAAGI. The J segment lost 1 base and the V segment lost 4 bases, leaving 5 bases of the junction unmatched. CDR3 length: 15 amino acids.

The sequence came from a man between 25 and 39 years old in a cohort sampled during active COVID-19. Specimen: peripheral blood. The rearrangement joins TRBV6-9 to TRBJ2-5; 8 bases line up with TRBD1. The CDR3, as DNA: TGTGCCAGCAGTTCCCCGGACAGGGCCCAAGAGACCCAGTACTTC. Translating it yields CASSSPDRAQETQYF.